This TCR beta chain appears in the sequencing data of a study of monozygotic twins with inflammatory bowel disease. CDR1 MNHNS and CDR2 SASEGT come from the germline V gene. The length of the CDR3 is 16 residues. The authors drew around 2.6 ml of blood from each donor. Following a re-call of the 5' RACE reads, TCRdb has one entry per CDR3 protein and lacks DNA. The table lists about 300,000 distinct CDR3 sequences. The V gene is TRBV6-1, the J gene TRBJ2-1; TCRdb gives TRBD1 as the D gene, but with no DNA this cannot be confirmed. Material for sequencing was blood. This clonotype was obtained from a human donor with ulcerative colitis or Crohn's disease, or a healthy co-twin of an affected twin (not recorded which). The CDR3 sequence is CASIGGRISSYNEQFF.